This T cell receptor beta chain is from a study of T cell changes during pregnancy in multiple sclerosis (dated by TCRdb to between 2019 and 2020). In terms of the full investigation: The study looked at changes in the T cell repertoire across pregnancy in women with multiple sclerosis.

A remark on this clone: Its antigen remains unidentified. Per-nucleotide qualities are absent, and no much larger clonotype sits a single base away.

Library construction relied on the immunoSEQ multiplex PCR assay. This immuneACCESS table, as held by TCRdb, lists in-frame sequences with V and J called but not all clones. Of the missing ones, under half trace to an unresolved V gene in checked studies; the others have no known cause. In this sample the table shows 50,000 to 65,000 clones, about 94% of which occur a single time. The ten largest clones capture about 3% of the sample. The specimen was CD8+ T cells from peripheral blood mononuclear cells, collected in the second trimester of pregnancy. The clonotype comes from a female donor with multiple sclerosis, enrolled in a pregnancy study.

The DNA is TGTGCCAGTAGTATTACTAGCCGCGCGTACAATGAGCAGTTCTTC. This gives the protein CASSITSRAYNEQFF. The chain was built from TRBV19 and TRBJ2-1; a weak D assignment points to TRBD2 (6 bases agree). Via the germline V gene (reference sequence), CDR1 is LNHDA and CDR2 SQIVND. The CDR3, from cysteine to phenylalanine, totals 15 residues. Only the CDR3 DNA stays, 45 bases, in frame from base 1. Trimming takes 3 bases from V and 4 bases from J, and the germline ends sit 13 bases apart.